This entry concerns a single T cell receptor beta chain. One entry per CDR3 protein results from TCRdb running MiXCR on the PCR reads. The sample carries some 19,000 distinct CDR3 sequences, around 50% recorded once. Donors had localized lung adenocarcinoma, a non-small cell lung cancer. These data belong to a study of CD4 and CD8 cells across lung adenocarcinoma regions. The CDR3 contains 12 residues. Germline V gene lookup returns CDR1 MNHEY and CDR2 SVGAGI. The clonotype comes from a female donor with lung adenocarcinoma. The CD4 and CD8 labels of this study may be unreliable. The chain employs TRBV6-5 and TRBJ2-1; D remains ambiguous. TRBJ2-7 explains the end of the DNA better; the J call may be wrong. The sample consisted of CD8+ T cells from the center of a lung tumor. CDR3 protein: CASSYLMGEQYF. Here the CDR3 DNA reads TGTGCCAGCAGTTACCTGATGGGGGAGCAGTACTTC.